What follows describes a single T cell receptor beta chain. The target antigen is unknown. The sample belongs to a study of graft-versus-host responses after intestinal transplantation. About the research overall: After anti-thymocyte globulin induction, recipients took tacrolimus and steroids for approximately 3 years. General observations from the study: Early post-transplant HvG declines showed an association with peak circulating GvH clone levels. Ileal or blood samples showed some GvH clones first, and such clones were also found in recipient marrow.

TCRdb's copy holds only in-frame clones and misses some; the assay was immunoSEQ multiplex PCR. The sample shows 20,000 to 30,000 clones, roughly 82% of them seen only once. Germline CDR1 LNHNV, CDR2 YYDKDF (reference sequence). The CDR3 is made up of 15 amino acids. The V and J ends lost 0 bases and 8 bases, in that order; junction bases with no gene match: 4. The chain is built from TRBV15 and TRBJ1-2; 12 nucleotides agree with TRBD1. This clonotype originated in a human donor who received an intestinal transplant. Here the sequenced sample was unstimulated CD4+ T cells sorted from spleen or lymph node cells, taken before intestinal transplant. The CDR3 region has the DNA TGTGCCACCAGCAGAGATGGGACAGGGGGCGGAGGCTACACCTTC. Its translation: CATSRDGTGGGGYTF.